This TCR beta chain was documented in a study of control samples from healthy donors and cancer patients. Clones were sequenced by immunoSEQ multiplex PCR, and TCRdb holds only the in-frame ones, with some missing. Here the sample spans just over 90,000 clones, roughly 86% being singletons. The CDR3 sequence is 12 residues long. Trimming cost V 0 bases and J 6 bases, with 7 bases left between them. The germline gives CDR1 SGHDT, CDR2 YYEEEE. Sequenced material: blood. This chain links TRBV5-6 with TRBJ2-7; no firm D call. The TCR originated in a woman aged 45-65 years in good health. The CDR3 sequence: CASSLEGFEQYF. CDR3 nucleotides: TGTGCCAGCAGCTTGGAAGGGTTCGAGCAGTACTTC.